The clone carrying this T cell receptor beta chain has a count of ten or more. Its cognate antigen is unknown. The CDR3 contains 16 residues. J gave up 5 bases and V 4 bases, and 7 bases lay outside the gene matches. Germline V CDR1 and CDR2: KGHDR, SFDVKD. Absence of ophthalmopathy progression within 18 months defined stable Graves' hyperthyroidism. This entry is derived from a study of T cells in Graves' hyperthyroidism and ophthalmopathy. Whole-study results and caveats: Progression to ophthalmopathy was predicted a median of 6.5 months early.

TCR beta CDR3 region amplification was performed from RNA transcripts. First-round RT-PCR of the TCR CDR3 relied on the HTBI primer set. MiXCR, run by TCRdb on the multiplex PCR reads, gives a single entry per CDR3 protein. The repertoire holds around 340,000 distinct CDR3 sequences, with 18% as singletons. This receptor was obtained from a woman aged 45-65 years with Graves' hyperthyroidism. Sequencing was performed on blood. The chain joins TRBV24-1 to TRBJ2-5, with 12 bases fitting TRBD2. The CDR3 here is CATSDPTSGGAETQYF. CDR3 DNA: TGTGCCACCAGTGACCCGACTAGCGGGGGAGCGGAGACCCAGTACTTC.